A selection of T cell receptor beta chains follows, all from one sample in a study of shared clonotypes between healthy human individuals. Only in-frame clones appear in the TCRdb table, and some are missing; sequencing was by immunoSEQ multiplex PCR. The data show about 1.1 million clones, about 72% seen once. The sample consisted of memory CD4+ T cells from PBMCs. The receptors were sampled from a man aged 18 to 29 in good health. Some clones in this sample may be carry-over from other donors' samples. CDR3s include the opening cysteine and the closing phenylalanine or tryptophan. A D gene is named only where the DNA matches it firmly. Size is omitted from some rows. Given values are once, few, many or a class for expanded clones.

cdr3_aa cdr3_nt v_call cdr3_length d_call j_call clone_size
CASSLAQGTAGANVLTF TGTGCCAGCAGCTTAGCGCAGGGGACCGCTGGGGCCAACGTCCTGACTTTC TRBV7-2 17 NA TRBJ2-6 NA
CASSLRDQETQYF TGTGCCAGCAGCCTGCGGGACCAAGAGACCCAGTACTTC TRBV7-8 13 NA TRBJ2-5 few
CASSSGLAGGSTDTQYF TGTGCCAGCAGCTCAGGACTAGCGGGAGGCTCCACAGATACGCAGTATTTT TRBV7-9 17 TRBD2 TRBJ2-3 NA
CASSLAGMGDGQPQHF TGCGCCAGCAGCTTGGCCGGGATGGGGGATGGTCAGCCCCAGCATTTT TRBV5-1 16 NA TRBJ1-5 NA
CASSDRDTSQETQYF TGTGCCAGCAGCGACCGGGACACATCTCAAGAGACCCAGTACTTC TRBV9 15 NA TRBJ2-5 few
CASSSISGTGELFF TGCGCCAGCAGCTCCATATCGGGCACCGGGGAGCTGTTTTTT TRBV5-1 14 NA TRBJ2-2 once
CASSSFSGRAGYTF TGTGCCAGCAGCTCCTTTTCGGGGCGTGCTGGCTACACCTTC TRBV5-6 14 NA TRBJ1-2 NA
CASRAGGRGTEAFF TGTGCCAGTAGGGCAGGGGGACGTGGCACTGAAGCTTTCTTT TRBV19 14 TRBD1 TRBJ1-1 NA
CAIGGPPKNTGELFF TGTGCCATCGGGGGACCCCCAAAGAACACCGGGGAGCTGTTTTTT TRBV10-3 15 NA TRBJ2-2 many
CAILGLPRGQYF TGTGCCATCCTGGGACTCCCGAGGGGGCAGTACTTC TRBV6-1 12 NA TRBJ2-7 NA
CASSERGLVNQPQHF TGTGCCAGCAGTGAAAGAGGGCTAGTCAATCAGCCCCAGCATTTT TRBV6-1 15 NA TRBJ1-5 NA
CASSLTQETQYF TGTGCCAGCAGTTTAACCCAAGAGACCCAGTACTTC TRBV28 12 NA TRBJ2-5 NA
CASRWGLAGTYEQYF TGTGCCAGTAGATGGGGGCTAGCGGGAACCTACGAGCAGTACTTC TRBV19 15 TRBD2 TRBJ2-7 NA
CASSVRSNQPQHF TGTGCCAGCAGTGTAAGGAGCAATCAGCCCCAGCATTTT TRBV2 13 NA TRBJ1-5 NA
CASSLWISGANVLTF TGTGCCAGCAGCTTATGGATCTCTGGGGCCAACGTCCTGACTTTC TRBV7-9 15 NA TRBJ2-6 NA
CASSSTPGGRSNQPQHF TGTGCCAGCAGTTCAACCCCGGGGGGGCGCAGCAATCAGCCCCAGCATTTT TRBV27 17 NA TRBJ1-5 NA
CASSSIRTGDGYTF TGTGCCAGCAGCTCTATCCGGACAGGGGATGGCTACACCTTC TRBV5-4 14 TRBD1 TRBJ1-2 NA
CASSRGRLATYTDTQYF TGTGCCAGCAGCCGCGGTCGGCTAGCGACTTACACAGATACGCAGTATTTT TRBV7-2 17 NA TRBJ2-3 few
CASSIASSDEQYF TGTGCCAGTAGTATAGCCTCCTCCGACGAGCAGTACTTC TRBV19 13 NA TRBJ2-7 NA
CASRNRGSSYEQYF TGTGCCAGCAGAAACAGGGGTTCTTCCTACGAGCAGTACTTC TRBV6-5 14 TRBD1 TRBJ2-7 NA
CASSADNLNTEAFF TGTGCCAGCAGCGCCGACAACTTGAACACTGAAGCTTTCTTT TRBV5-4 14 NA TRBJ1-1 NA
CASSAPGAWNYGYTF TGTGCCAGCAGTGCCCCAGGGGCCTGGAACTATGGCTACACCTTC TRBV25-1 15 NA TRBJ1-2 NA
CASSLLGTSGNNEQFF TGTGCCAGCAGCTTACTTGGGACTAGCGGAAACAATGAGCAGTTCTTC TRBV7-3 16 TRBD2 TRBJ2-1 NA
CANSPGTASNQPQHF TGTGCCAATAGCCCCGGGACAGCTAGCAATCAGCCCCAGCATTTT TRBV28 15 TRBD1 TRBJ1-5 NA
CASSLEGQPQHF TGCGCCAGCAGCCTCGAAGGGCAGCCCCAGCATTTT TRBV4-1 12 NA TRBJ1-5 few
CASSPGPRGEQFF TGTGCCAGCAGCCCCGGGCCAAGGGGTGAGCAGTTCTTC TRBV11-3 13 NA TRBJ2-1 NA
CASSGRTGSNYGYTF TGTGCCAGCAGCGGAAGGACAGGGTCTAACTATGGCTACACCTTC TRBV7-9 15 TRBD1 TRBJ1-2 NA